This T cell receptor (beta chain) was recovered during a study of blood T cell repertoires in COVID-19. About the research overall: Samples taken during acute and convalescent COVID-19 were collected in the United States, Italy and Spain. Sources were T cells, B-cell-depleted T cells, or PBMCs; the material itself was cDNA or gDNA.

V was clipped by 3 bases and J by 0 bases; unmatched bases: 1. Per germline, CDR1 SEHNR and CDR2 FQNEAQ (reference sequence). This CDR3 has 14 residues. As handled by the study authors: Reference gene primer amplification in the assay estimated nucleated cell counts. The assay was immunoSEQ multiplex PCR, and TCRdb's table has in-frame clones only and misses some. For V, J and clone size, that table is used; D and trimming come from the DNA. This table has about 220,000 clones, roughly 84% appearing once. Worth noting for this clone: Other DNA variants within this sample encode the same CDR3.

The chain is built from TRBV7-9 and TRBJ1-2; 7 nucleotides line up with TRBD1. This TCR was recovered from a man aged 40-49 years with active or convalescent COVID-19. Sequenced material: peripheral blood. CDR3: CASSLGQTNYGYTF. The CDR3 region has the DNA TGTGCCAGCAGCTTGGGACAGACTAACTATGGCTACACCTTC.